This T cell receptor beta chain was observed in a study of blood T cell repertoires in COVID-19. TCRdb's copy holds only in-frame clones and misses some; the assay was immunoSEQ multiplex PCR. In the table there are under 200,000 clones, about 90% of which are singletons. The clonotype was recovered from a woman aged 70-85 years with acute or convalescent COVID-19. The sequenced sample was peripheral blood.

The CDR3 here is CASGDRGTNQPQHF. DNA for the CDR3: TGTGCCAGTGGCGACCGGGGGACTAATCAGCCCCAGCATTTT. The rearrangement links TRBV19 to TRBJ1-5; perhaps TRBD1 as D (5 bases). The CDR3 is made up of 14 amino acids. Germline V gene lookup returns CDR1 LNHDA and CDR2 SQIVND (reference sequence). Trimming removed 8 bases at V and 4 bases at J, with 15 bases between.